These 19 T cell receptor delta chains originate from one sample sequenced in a study of gamma-delta chains in newborns, infants, children. TCRdb reran clone calling via CATT on the reads. In the table there are under 8,000 delta-chain clones, over 2.5% of which are singletons. The sample comprised blood. The receptors shown here come from a child who was a newborn, infant or young child, either healthy, febrile or measles-vaccinated (not recorded which).

Note on this clone: A much larger clone is a single base away; this may be a read error. The same CDR3 arises from other DNA sequences in this sample as well. The gene calls are TRDV2 and TRDJ3, with 9 bases lining up with TRDD3. The CDR3 covers 20 residues. Germline values: CDR1 GEAIGNYY, CDR2 EKD. The CDR3 region has the DNA TGCGCCTGTGACGGACTACTGGGGGAGCCAAGCTCCTGGGACACCCGACAGATGTTTTTC. It is translated as CACDGLLGEPSSWDTRQMFF.

There are a few counts of this clone. In the same sample, other DNA sequences code for this CDR3. The chain is built from TRDV2 and TRDJ3; TRDD3 aligns across 7 bases. Germline loops: CDR1 GEAIGNYY, CDR2 EKD. The CDR3 loop spans 18 amino acids. V shed 3 bases, J shed 2 bases, and the junction held 9 bases outside the gene matches. The CDR3 region has the DNA TGTGCCTGTGACGTGGGGGACACGTGGACCTGGGACACCCGACAGATGTTTTTC. Amino acid sequence: CACDVGDTWTWDTRQMFF.

By proportion, this clone is medium-sized. The same CDR3 is also encoded by other DNA sequences in this sample. This chain uses TRDV2 with TRDJ3, with 7 nucleotides matching TRDD3. This CDR3 has 17 amino acids. J was trimmed by 5 bases and V by 2 bases; bases with no gene match: 8. CDR1 is GEAIGNYY and CDR2 is EKD in the germline V gene. The CDR3, as DNA: TGTGCCTGTGACAGTACTGGGGATCGCCGGGACACCCGACAGATGTTTTTC. This translates into CACDSTGDRRDTRQMFF.

About this clone itself: For this DNA, TCRdb reports the protein of a much larger clone, which diverges at residue 8, most likely from a read error; the protein presented here is translated directly from the DNA. This chain uses TRDV2 with TRDJ1, with a tentative D call TRDD3 (6 bases). Germline assignment: CDR1 GEAIGNYY and CDR2 EKD. Trimming removed 0 bases from V and 8 bases from J, with 12 bases in between. The CDR3 has 13 residues. This CDR3 reads CACDTWGGQKLIF. In DNA, the CDR3 is TGTGCCTGTGACACCTGGGGGGGCCAGAAACTCATCTTT.

Details on this clone: A much larger clone lies one base from this, so it may be a read error. The sample holds other DNA sequences that translate to the same CDR3. Here the CDR3 reads CACDTLGDKSSWDTRQMFF. The CDR3 nucleotides read TGTGCCTGTGACACCCTGGGGGATAAAAGCTCCTGGGACACCCGACAGATGTTTTTC. The chain combines TRDV2 with TRDJ3; 10 bases are a match to TRDD3. V shed 0 bases, J shed 0 bases, and the junction held 4 bases outside the gene matches. Per the germline V gene, CDR1 is GEAIGNYY and CDR2 is EKD. This CDR3 comprises 19 residues.

This clone is judged large (0.1 to 1%). Within the sample, other DNA sequences also encode this same CDR3. The chain combines TRDV2 with TRDJ1, with a possible D match to TRDD3 (5 bases). V was cut by 0 bases and J by 0 bases, with 10 bases left in between. Per the germline V gene, CDR1 is GEAIGNYY and CDR2 is EKD. This CDR3 contains 15 residues. The CDR3 here is CACDTVGKYTDKLIF. The CDR3 DNA follows: TGTGCCTGTGACACCGTGGGGAAGTACACCGATAAACTCATCTTT.

This chain links TRDV2 with TRDJ3; D is unclear. The germline V gene has CDR1 GEAIGNYY and CDR2 EKD. The CDR3 contains 19 residues. The V and J ends lost 0 bases and 0 bases respectively, with 14 bases between them. CDR3 sequence: CACDTVGAPSSWDTRQMFF. Here the CDR3 DNA reads TGTGCCTGTGACACCGTAGGAGCTCCGAGCTCCTGGGACACCCGACAGATGTTTTTC.

By sample fraction, this clone is medium-sized. This CDR3 is also generated by other DNA sequences in the sample. The rearrangement links TRDV2 to TRDJ2, with TRDD3 as a possible D gene (6 bases). CDR3 size: 15 residues. V lost 0 bases and J 4 bases, leaving 11 bases between the germline ends. Germline lookup yields CDR1 GEAIGNYY and CDR2 EKD. The CDR3 sequence is CACDTVGGSTAQLFF. CDR3 DNA: TGTGCCTGTGACACCGTTGGGGGTTCGACAGCACAACTCTTCTTT.

This clone was detected only a few times. The amino acid sequence in TCRdb belongs to a much larger clone and departs from this DNA's translation at residue 11, likely a sequencing read error; the sequence shown is translated from the DNA. The CDR3 region has the DNA TGTGCCTGTGACACCTGGGACACCCGACAGACGTTTTTC. Amino acid sequence: CACDTWDTRQTFF. The V and J genes are TRDV2 and TRDJ3, with D hard to call. The CDR3 is 13 amino acids. The germline V gene has CDR1 GEAIGNYY and CDR2 EKD.

Judged by abundance, this clone is medium-sized. This chain links TRDV2 with TRDJ3, with 10 positions matching TRDD3. With V trimmed by 1 base and J by 0 bases, 2 bases remained unmatched. The germline gives CDR1 GEAIGNYY, CDR2 EKD. This CDR3 contains 18 residues. The CDR3 here is CACDTGGYTSWDTRQMFF. CDR3 coding DNA: TGTGCCTGTGACACTGGGGGATACACCTCCTGGGACACCCGACAGATGTTTTTC.

For this clone: A read error likely explains why the TCRdb protein, taken from a much larger clone, differs from this DNA's translation at residue 6; the protein shown is translated from the DNA. The sample holds other DNA sequences that translate to the same CDR3. The chain joins TRDV2 to TRDJ1; 11 nucleotides match TRDD3. CDR1 is GEAIGNYY and CDR2 is EKD in the germline V gene. The junction had 5 bases not matched to a gene; V was cut back by 0 bases and J by 3 bases. The CDR3 sequence is 16 residues long. As DNA, the CDR3 is TGTGCCTGTGACACCTTTGGGGGATACGCTTCCGATAAACTCATCTTT. This gives the protein CACDTFGGYASDKLIF.

The V gene is TRDV2; the J gene was not called; no check of the table's D call, TRDD3, against the DNA was made. The germline CDR1 and CDR2 sequences are GEAIGNYY and EKD. This CDR3 is 20 amino acids long. CDR3 coding DNA: TGTGCCTGTGACACCTGGGGAACTGGGGACCTCCCCTGGGACACCCGACAGAGGTTTTTC. Translating it yields CACDTWGTGDLPWDTRQRFF.

Note on this clone: The protein recorded in TCRdb matches a much larger clone and deviates from this DNA's translation at residue 16, suggesting a read error; the protein here is obtained by translating the DNA. Within the sample, other DNA sequences also encode this same CDR3. The gene calls are TRDV2 and TRDJ3, with 11 bases matching TRDD3. Germline CDR1 GEAIGNYY, CDR2 EKD. CDR3 length: 18 amino acids. The CDR3 coding sequence is TGTGCCTGTGACACTGGGGGATACGGCTCCTGGGACACCCGACAGGTGTTTTTC. Its protein is CACDTGGYGSWDTRQVFF.

Turning to this clone: One base away lies a much larger clone, so this may be a sequencing read error. Other DNA sequences in this sample translate to the same CDR3. The chain uses TRDV2 and TRDJ3; D is perhaps TRDD3 (5 bases). With 0 bases removed from V and 0 bases from J, the gap between germline ends came to 11 bases. Per the germline V gene, CDR1 is GEAIGNYY and CDR2 is EKD. The CDR3 sequence is 18 residues long. The CDR3 spells CACDTVGDSSWDTRQMFF. CDR3 sequence (DNA): TGTGCCTGTGACACCGTTGGGGACAGCTCCTGGGACACCCGACAGATGTTTTTC.

Regarding this clone: The protein in TCRdb stems from a much larger clone and differs at residue 6 from this DNA's translation, likely a read error; here the protein is translated from the DNA. The rearrangement links TRDV2 to TRDJ1; weak D call: TRDD3 (5 bases). Trimming left V 1 base short and J 0 bases short, with 17 bases between. Looked up from germline, CDR1 is GEAIGNYY and CDR2 is EKD. The CDR3 is 17 amino acids. The CDR3 reads CACDTPRGDPYTDKLIF. The DNA for the CDR3 is TGTGCCTGTGACACGCCGAGAGGGGACCCGTACACCGATAAACTCATCTTT.

This clone is judged medium-sized (0.01 to 0.1%). The same CDR3 is also encoded by other DNA sequences in this sample. The chain is built from TRDV2 and TRDJ1; the match to TRDD3 covers 13 bases. Germline-derived CDR1 and CDR2 are GEAIGNYY and EKD. This CDR3 is built from 15 residues. V lost 6 bases to trimming and J lost 2 bases; unmatched junction nucleotides: 5. The CDR3 protein is CACLQLGDTTDKLIF. In nucleotides, the CDR3 is TGTGCCTGTCTCCAACTGGGGGATACGACCGATAAACTCATCTTT.

Concerning this clone: This clone may be a read error of a much larger clone one base away. This specimen includes other DNA sequences encoding the same CDR3. The J gene is TRDJ3, the V gene TRDV2; 8 bases align to TRDD3. The CDR3 spans 20 residues. Germline CDR1 is GEAIGNYY and CDR2 is EKD. CDR3 loop: CACDTVLGVPDSWDTRQMFF. In nucleotides, the CDR3 is TGTGCCTGTGACACCGTACTGGGGGTTCCTGACTCCTGGGACACCCGCCAGATGTTTTTC.

This clone is medium-sized within its sample. The chain has TRDV2 and TRDJ3; TRDD3 aligns across 7 bases. The V segment lost 0 bases and the J segment 0 bases; nucleotides outside the gene matches: 7. In germline, CDR1 is GEAIGNYY, CDR2 EKD. The CDR3 is 19 amino acids. CDR3 nucleotides: TGTGCCTGTGACACCGCGGGGGATCCGAGCTCCTGGGACACCCGACAGATGTTTTTC. This encodes CACDTAGDPSSWDTRQMFF.

Sample share makes this clone medium-sized. V is TRDV2 and J is TRDJ3; 7 bases match TRDD3. The CDR3 has 16 amino acids. From germline, CDR1 is GEAIGNYY and CDR2 EKD. Germline trimming cut 3 bases from V and 1 base from J; bases unmatched to any gene: 2. CDR3: CACDHWGSWDTRQMFF. CDR3 coding DNA: TGTGCCTGTGACCACTGGGGTTCCTGGGACACCCGACAGATGTTTTTC.